Given below is one T cell receptor beta chain in context. Its target is not known. Via 5' RACE with UMI labels, TRB cDNA libraries were prepared. TCRdb re-called the 5' RACE reads and gives one entry per CDR3 protein, without DNA. The record lists some 60,000 distinct CDR3 sequences, of which the ten most abundant hold 0.5% to 0.6%. The sample is drawn from a study of CXCR3-negative and CXCR3-positive naive CD8 T cells. Overall study results and limits: Naive subsets displayed similar surface CD5, and TCR strength was inferred from TRB CDR3 properties. More hydrophobic TRB CDR3s occurred in CXCR3-positive than in CXCR3-negative naive cells.

Germline loops: CDR1 SEHNR, CDR2 FQNEAQ (reference sequence). There are 13 residues in the CDR3. This receptor was identified in a human donor in good health. Some clones in this sample may be carry-over from other donors' samples. Sequenced input: naive CXCR3+ CD8+ T cells from blood. Sample subset: CD45RO-CCR7+CD27+CD95- naive CD8+ T cells expressing CXCR3 (TNR3+). V gene TRBV7-9 combines with J gene TRBJ1-2; TCRdb's D call, TRBD1, is unchecked because there is no DNA. CDR3 sequence reads: CASSSPLRTGYTF.